Sequencing of this T cell receptor (beta chain) was carried out in a study of beta chain features in type 1 diabetes. At the level of the study: Summed over all samples, the examined sorted cells came to 85 million to 140 million. Notes on the study in general: cDNA sequencing could over-represent cells with high TCR expression.

Reverse transcribing all isolated RNA meant expressed TCRB transcripts were sequenced. An average of about 3.5 million reads was obtained for naive, central memory and regulatory T cell samples. Measured with immunoSEQ multiplex PCR; TCRdb has only the in-frame clones, and not every one. Here the sample spans 330,000 or so clones, approximately 14% being singletons. As concerns this clone: Its antigen is not known.

Averaging roughly 110 mL, one heparinised blood draw was given by each donor. V shed 4 bases and J shed 4 bases, with 19 bases lying between them. Germline V CDR1 and CDR2: LGHNA, YNFKEQ. The CDR3 has 17 residues. This sequence originates from a man under 40 in good health. This chain uses TRBV4-2 with TRBJ2-2; either TRBD1 or TRBD2 may supply D (6 bases each). The sequenced sample consisted of central memory CD4+ T cells from blood. CDR3 bases: TGTGCCAGCAGCCCTCCCCGAGGGGGAGCGGGCACCGGGGAGCTGTTTTTT. Protein product: CASSPPRGGAGTGELFF.